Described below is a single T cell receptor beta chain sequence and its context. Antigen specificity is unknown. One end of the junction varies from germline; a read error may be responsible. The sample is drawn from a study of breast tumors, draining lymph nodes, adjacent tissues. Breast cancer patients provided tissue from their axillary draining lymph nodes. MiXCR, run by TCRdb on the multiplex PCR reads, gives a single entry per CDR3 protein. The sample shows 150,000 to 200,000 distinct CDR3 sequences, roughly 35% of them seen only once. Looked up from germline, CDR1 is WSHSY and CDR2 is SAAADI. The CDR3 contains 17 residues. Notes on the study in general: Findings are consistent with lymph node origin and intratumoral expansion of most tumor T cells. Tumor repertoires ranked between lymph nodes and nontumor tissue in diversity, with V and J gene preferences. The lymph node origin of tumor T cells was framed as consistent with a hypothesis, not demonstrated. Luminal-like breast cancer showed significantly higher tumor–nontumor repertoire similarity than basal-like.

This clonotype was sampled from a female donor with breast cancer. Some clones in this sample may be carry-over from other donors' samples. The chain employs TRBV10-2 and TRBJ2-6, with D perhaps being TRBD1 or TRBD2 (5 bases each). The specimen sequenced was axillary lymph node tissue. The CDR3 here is CASSEPGTGSGANVLAF. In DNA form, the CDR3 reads TGCGCCAGCAGTGAACCCGGGACGGGTTCTGGGGCCAACGTCCTGGCTTTC.